Listed below are T cell receptor beta chains from one sample, sequenced in a study of T-cell reconstitution after alpha-beta-depleted transplantation in children. TCRdb re-called the PCR reads through MiXCR, storing one row per CDR3 protein. The sample has approximately 980,000 distinct CDR3 sequences, 25% to 35% seen once. Source: PBMCs, mostly from graft donor cells, taken 360 days after TCRalphabeta/CD19-depleted stem cell transplant. The receptors shown here come from a boy younger than two who had a stem cell transplant for SCID, so the T cells may come from the graft donor. Both conserved end residues are part of each CDR3. Fields, in order: CDR3 protein, J gene, V gene.

CDR3: CASSYRQGTEAFF
J: TRBJ1-1
V: TRBV7-8

CDR3: CASSDGRTGELNSRSSYEQYF
J: TRBJ2-7
V: TRBV10-1

CDR3: CASSWTGGASSLYNEQFF
J: TRBJ2-1
V: TRBV3-1

CDR3: CASSEVHSYTEAFF
J: TRBJ1-1
V: TRBV10-3

CDR3: CATSRSQLAGGREQFF
J: TRBJ2-1
V: TRBV15

CDR3: CASSQPTGVFFEQYF
J: TRBJ2-7
V: TRBV4-1

CDR3: CASSHGGTADTQYF
J: TRBJ2-3
V: TRBV7-9

CDR3: CASSPQTSGGPVSTDTQYF
J: TRBJ2-3
V: TRBV5-1

CDR3: CASSFRGQELFF
J: TRBJ2-2
V: TRBV12-3/TRBV12-4

CDR3: CASSPNSVSRSYNEQFF
J: TRBJ2-1
V: TRBV4-1

CDR3: CASSSEGNTIYF
J: TRBJ1-3
V: TRBV12-3/TRBV12-4

CDR3: CSARQSGQRYEQYF
J: TRBJ2-7
V: TRBV20-1

CDR3: CSAQETSEAFF
J: TRBJ1-1
V: TRBV29-1

CDR3: CASSLDRVVTGELFF
J: TRBJ2-2
V: TRBV11-2

CDR3: CSARDGNRVISGANVLTF
J: TRBJ2-6
V: TRBV20-1

CDR3: CASSRKRGGYNEQFF
J: TRBJ2-1
V: TRBV12-3/TRBV12-4

CDR3: CASSHGKGQYF
J: TRBJ2-7
V: TRBV3-1

CDR3: CSARDTSYTGELFF
J: TRBJ2-2
V: TRBV20-1

CDR3: CASRLGTSAQETQYF
J: TRBJ2-5
V: TRBV12-3/TRBV12-4

CDR3: CASSLTRLADTDTQYF
J: TRBJ2-3
V: TRBV12-3/TRBV12-4

CDR3: CASSPRSRRGEKLFF
J: TRBJ1-4
V: TRBV18

CDR3: CASSHRQEGYEQYF
J: TRBJ2-7
V: TRBV7-2

CDR3: CAWDPWGRGHSGANVLTF
J: TRBJ2-6
V: TRBV30

CDR3: CAWSSLTTGDTEAFF
J: TRBJ1-1
V: TRBV30

CDR3: CASTTDLYEQYF
J: TRBJ2-7
V: TRBV28

CDR3: CATRLDRGAYEQYF
J: TRBJ2-7
V: TRBV15

CDR3: CSARVPEEGSEAFF
J: TRBJ1-1
V: TRBV20-1

CDR3: CASGLEYEQFF
J: TRBJ2-1
V: TRBV12-5

CDR3: CASSLTPGQGAGNQPQHF
J: TRBJ1-5
V: TRBV7-3

CDR3: CAGGEQFF
J: TRBJ2-1
V: TRBV2

CDR3: CASSFRDYKYNEQFF
J: TRBJ2-1
V: TRBV5-1

CDR3: CASSRSRQVSGQPQHF
J: TRBJ1-5
V: TRBV6-1